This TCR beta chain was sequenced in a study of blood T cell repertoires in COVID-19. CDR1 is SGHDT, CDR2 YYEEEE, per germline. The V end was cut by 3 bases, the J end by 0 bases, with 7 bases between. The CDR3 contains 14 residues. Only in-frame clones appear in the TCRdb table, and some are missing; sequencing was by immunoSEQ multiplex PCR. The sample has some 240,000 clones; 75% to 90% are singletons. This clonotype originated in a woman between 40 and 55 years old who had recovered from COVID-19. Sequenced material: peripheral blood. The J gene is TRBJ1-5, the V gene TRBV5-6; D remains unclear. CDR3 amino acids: CASSSTNSNQPQHF. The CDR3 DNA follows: TGTGCCAGCAGCTCGACAAATAGCAATCAGCCCCAGCATTTT.